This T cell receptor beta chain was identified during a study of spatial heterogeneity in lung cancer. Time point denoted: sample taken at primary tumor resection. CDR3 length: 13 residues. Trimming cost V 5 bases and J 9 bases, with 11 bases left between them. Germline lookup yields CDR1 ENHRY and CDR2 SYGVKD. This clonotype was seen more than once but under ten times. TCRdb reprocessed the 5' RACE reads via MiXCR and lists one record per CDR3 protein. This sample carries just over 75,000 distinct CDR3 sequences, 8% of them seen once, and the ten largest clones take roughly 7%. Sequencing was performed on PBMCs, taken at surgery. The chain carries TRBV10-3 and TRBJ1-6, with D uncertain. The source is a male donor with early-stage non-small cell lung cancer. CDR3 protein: CAISRTSLSPLHF. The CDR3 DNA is TGTGCCATCAGTAGGACCTCCCTTTCACCCCTCCACTTT.